The 13 T cell receptor beta chains in this list originate from one sample, sequenced in a study of cytomegalovirus exposure and HLA in healthy donors. The study ran its PCR with 60 Vbeta and 13 Jbeta primers. Assay: immunoSEQ multiplex PCR; the TCRdb copy retains only in-frame clones and omits some. The table lists about 160,000 clones, under 85% of them singletons. The sample comprised PBMCs. The origin of the receptors is a woman in her 30s in good health and CMV-seronegative.

The chain employs TRBV2 and TRBJ1-1; 7 bases agree with TRBD1. The CDR3 sequence is 13 residues long. Losses at the gene ends were 5 bases for V and 7 bases for J; bases not matched to a gene: 7. Per the germline V gene, CDR1 is SNHLY and CDR2 is FYNNEI. The CDR3 reads CASSSGQADEAFF. The CDR3 coding sequence is TGTGCCAGCAGTTCAGGACAGGCTGATGAAGCTTTCTTT.

The V gene is TRBV5-5, the J gene TRBJ1-1, with D uncertain. Germline CDR1 reads SGHKS; CDR2 reads YYEKEE (reference sequence). The germline V and J ends were trimmed by 4 bases and 3 bases, with 4 bases remaining between them. The CDR3 has 11 residues. The CDR3 is CASSRDTEAFF. Written as DNA, the CDR3 is TGTGCCAGCAGCCGGGACACTGAAGCTTTCTTT.

This rearrangement joins TRBV27 to TRBJ1-5; maybe TRBD1 (6 bases). This CDR3 region has 14 residues. V was clipped by 6 bases and J by 3 bases, with 12 bases between them. The germline V gene encodes CDR1 MNHEY and CDR2 SMNVEV (reference sequence). The CDR3 DNA sequence: TGTGCCAGCAGGTCGGGACAAGTCAATCAGCCCCAGCATTTT. Amino acid sequence: CASRSGQVNQPQHF.

V and J are TRBV6-5 and TRBJ2-1; 13 bases are shared with TRBD2. Germline CDR1 reads MNHEY; CDR2 reads SVGAGI. Unmatched junction bases numbered 4, after V lost 1 base and J lost 7 bases. This CDR3 comprises 16 residues. The DNA for the CDR3 is TGTGCCAGCAGTTACTGGGGACTAGCGGGGACAAATGAGCAGTTCTTC. Encoded protein: CASSYWGLAGTNEQFF.

This chain links TRBV4-2 with TRBJ2-3; TRBD2 aligns across 9 bases. Germline CDR1 and CDR2: LGHNA and YNFKEQ. CDR3 length: 17 amino acids. The V and J ends lost 3 bases and 2 bases, in that order; junction bases with no gene match: 9. The CDR3 protein is CASSQGHSSGTTDTQYF. CDR3 DNA: TGTGCCAGCAGCCAGGGACACTCTAGCGGGACCACAGATACGCAGTATTTT.

This clone has only a few counts. V usage is TRBV7-9 and J usage is TRBJ2-1; tentative D call: TRBD1 (5 bases). V was pared by 6 bases and J by 4 bases, with 13 bases between. Germline lookup yields CDR1 SEHNR and CDR2 FQNEAQ (reference sequence). CDR3 length: 14 residues. The CDR3 spells CASSESGPYNEQFF. In nucleotides, the CDR3 is TGTGCCAGCAGTGAGTCAGGGCCTTACAATGAGCAGTTCTTC.

The chain joins TRBV2 to TRBJ2-1, with no clear D. This CDR3 is 14 amino acids long. Trimming took 8 bases from V and 0 from J, leaving 11 bases between them. CDR1 is SNHLY and CDR2 is FYNNEI in the germline V gene. For the CDR3, the DNA is TGTGCCAGCCTAACACAGAGCTCCTACAATGAGCAGTTCTTC. This codes for CASLTQSSYNEQFF.

This chain joins TRBV6-5 and TRBJ1-1, with D maybe TRBD1 (6 bases). CDR1 is MNHEY, CDR2 SVGAGI, per germline. This CDR3 has 15 amino acids. V was cut by 0 bases and J by 0 bases, with 8 bases left in between. The CDR3 protein is CASSYSDSMNTEAFF. The CDR3 DNA follows: TGTGCCAGCAGTTACTCGGACAGCATGAACACTGAAGCTTTCTTT.

CDR3 bases: TGTGCCTGGAAGGACAGGGGGACTGAAGCTTTCTTT. Its translation is CAWKDRGTEAFF. The rearrangement joins TRBV30 to TRBJ1-1, with 10 positions matching TRBD1. The J segment lost 5 bases and the V segment lost 4 bases, leaving 1 base of the junction unmatched. The germline CDR1 and CDR2 sequences are GTSNPN and SVGIG (reference sequence). The CDR3 consists of 12 residues. Full variable domain (missing parts from reference TRBV30 and TRBJ1-1): SQTIHQWPATLVQPVGSPLSLECTVEGTSNPNLYWYRQAAGRGLQLLFYSVGIGQISSEVPQNLSASRPQDRQFILSSKKLLLSDSGFYLCAWKDRGTEAFFGQGTRLTVV.

The chain carries TRBV28 and TRBJ1-2; TRBD1 might be the D (6 bases). The CDR3 runs to 13 residues. Germline assignment: CDR1 MDHEN and CDR2 SYDVKM. Deletions cut 2 bases from V and 4 bases from J, with 8 bases between. The CDR3 is CASSLGGSYGYTF. DNA of the CDR3: TGTGCCAGCAGTTTAGGGGGCTCCTATGGCTACACCTTC.

This clone was observed a few times. The rearrangement links TRBV6-6 to TRBJ2-7, with 8 nucleotides matching TRBD1. The CDR3 length is 14 residues. From germline, CDR1 is MNHNY and CDR2 SVGAGI (reference sequence). Trimming took 6 bases from V and 5 from J; bases not matched to a gene: 9. CDR3 DNA sequence: TGTGCCAGCAGAGACAGAGACAGGGGCAACGAGCAGTACTTC. This encodes CASRDRDRGNEQYF.

The CDR3 loop reads CASAYTVNTGELFF. For the CDR3, the DNA is TGTGCCAGCGCCTACACAGTGAACACCGGGGAGCTGTTTTTT. V and J are TRBV18 and TRBJ2-2; no reliable D call. Germline V gene sequence: CDR1 KGHSH, CDR2 LQKENI. The CDR3 is made up of 14 amino acids. The V end was cut by 8 bases, the J end by 1 base, with 11 bases between. Full variable domain (outside the CDR3, taken from reference TRBV18 and TRBJ2-2): NAGVMQNPRHLVRRRGQEARLRCSPMKGHSHVYWYRQLPEEGLKFMVYLQKENIIDESGMPKERFSAEFPKEGPSILRIQQVVRGDSAAYFCASAYTVNTGELFFGEGSRLTVL.

The chain is built from TRBV6-5 and TRBJ2-3; TRBD2 aligns across 7 bases. Germline assignment: CDR1 MNHEY and CDR2 SVGAGI. V dropped 6 bases and J dropped 3; count of bases not matched to a gene: 6. CDR3 length: 14 amino acids. The CDR3 reads CASSRGDGTDTQYF. The CDR3, as DNA: TGTGCCAGCAGCCGGGGGGATGGAACAGATACGCAGTATTTT.